Described below is a single T cell receptor beta chain sequence and its context. Under the authors' procedure: Reference gene primer amplification gave nucleated cell count estimates. This table comes from immunoSEQ multiplex PCR, and its TCRdb copy is limited to in-frame clones, with some not included. The DNA was the basis for D and trimming; V, J and clone size are from that table. The sample holds 100,000 or so clones; roughly 87% are singletons and the top ten take 3.5% to 5%. The data derive from a study of blood T cell repertoires in COVID-19. Study-level background: The samples span acute and convalescent COVID-19 from the United States, Italy and Spain. PBMCs, B-cell-depleted T cells, or T cells provided the cDNA or gDNA that made up the material.

Germline-derived CDR1 and CDR2 are SGHVS and FQNEAQ. The CDR3 has 14 amino acids. V lost 1 base to trimming and J lost 5 bases, with 11 bases between them. V and J are TRBV7-8 and TRBJ2-5, with D unclear. Sequences were obtained from peripheral blood. This sequence was found in a man aged 50-59 years with acute or convalescent COVID-19. The DNA for the CDR3 is TGTGCCAGCAGCTTAGGCCGAGTATCGGAGACCCAGTACTTC. As protein: CASSLGRVSETQYF.